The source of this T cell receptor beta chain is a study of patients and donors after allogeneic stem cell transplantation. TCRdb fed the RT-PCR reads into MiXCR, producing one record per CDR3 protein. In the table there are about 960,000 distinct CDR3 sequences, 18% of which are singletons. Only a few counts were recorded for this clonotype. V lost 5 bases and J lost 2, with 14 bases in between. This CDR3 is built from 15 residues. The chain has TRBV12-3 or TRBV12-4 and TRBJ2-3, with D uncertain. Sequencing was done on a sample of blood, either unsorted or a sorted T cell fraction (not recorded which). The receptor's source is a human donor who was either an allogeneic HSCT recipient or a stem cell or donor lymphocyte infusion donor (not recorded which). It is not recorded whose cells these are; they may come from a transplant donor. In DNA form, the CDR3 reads TGTGCCAGCAGTCCCCTCCGCCCATACACAGATACGCAGTATTTT. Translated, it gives CASSPLRPYTDTQYF.